This TCR beta chain was recovered during a study of blood T cell repertoires in COVID-19. Study details: PBMCs, B-cell-depleted T cells, or T cells provided the cDNA or gDNA that made up the material.

How the authors handled the data: The assay estimated nucleated cells by amplifying reference gene primers. Some clones are missing from TCRdb's copy, which holds only in-frame ones; the method was immunoSEQ multiplex PCR. V and J calls and clone size are given by that table; D and trimming were obtained from the DNA. Seen here are around 110,000 clones, 71% observed once, and the top ten hold approximately 0.9%. The germline V gene encodes CDR1 MNHEY and CDR2 SMNVEV (reference sequence). V dropped 2 bases and J dropped 5; count of bases not matched to a gene: 2. There are 13 residues in the CDR3. The chain couples TRBV27 to TRBJ1-1; 7 nucleotides align to TRBD1. The receptor's source is a human donor with acute or convalescent COVID-19. The donor label of this sample is uncertain. The sample consisted of peripheral blood. The DNA for the CDR3 is TGTGCCAGCAGTTTAAGACAGGGAACTGAAGCTTTCTTT. Amino acids: CASSLRQGTEAFF.